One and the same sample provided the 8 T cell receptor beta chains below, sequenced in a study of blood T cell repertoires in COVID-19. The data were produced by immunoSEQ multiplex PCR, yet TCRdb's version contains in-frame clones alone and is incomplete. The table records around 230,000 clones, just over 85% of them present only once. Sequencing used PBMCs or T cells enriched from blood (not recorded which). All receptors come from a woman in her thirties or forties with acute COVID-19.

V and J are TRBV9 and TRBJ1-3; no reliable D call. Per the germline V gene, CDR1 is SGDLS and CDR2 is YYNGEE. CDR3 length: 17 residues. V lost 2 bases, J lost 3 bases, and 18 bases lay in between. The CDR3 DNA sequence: TGTGCCAGCAGCGTCGGAGGGAGTAAAGGTTTTGGAAACACCATATATTTT. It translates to CASSVGGSKGFGNTIYF.

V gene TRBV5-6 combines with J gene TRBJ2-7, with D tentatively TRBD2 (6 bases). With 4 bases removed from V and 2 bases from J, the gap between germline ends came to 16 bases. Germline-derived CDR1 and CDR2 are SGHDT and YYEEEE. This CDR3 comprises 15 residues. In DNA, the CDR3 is TGTGCCAGCAGCCCGCCTGGTCGCGGGGCCTACGAGCAGTACGTC. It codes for CASSPPGRGAYEQYV.

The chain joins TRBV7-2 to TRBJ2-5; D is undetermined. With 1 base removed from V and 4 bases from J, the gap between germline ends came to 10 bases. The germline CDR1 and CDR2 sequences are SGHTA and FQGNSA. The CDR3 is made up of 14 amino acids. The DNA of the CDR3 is TGTGCCAGCAGCTTAGGTCTTAGCCCAGAGACCCAGTACTTC. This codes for CASSLGLSPETQYF. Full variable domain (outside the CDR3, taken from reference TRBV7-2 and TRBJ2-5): GAGVSQSPSNKVTEKGKDVELRCDPISGHTALYWYRQSLGQGLEFLIYFQGNSAPDKSGLPSDRFSAERTGGSVSTLTIQRTQQEDSAVYLCASSLGLSPETQYFGPGTRLLVL.

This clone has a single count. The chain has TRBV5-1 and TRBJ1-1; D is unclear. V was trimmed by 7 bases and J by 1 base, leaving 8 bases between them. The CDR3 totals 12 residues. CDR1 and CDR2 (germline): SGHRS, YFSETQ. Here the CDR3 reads CASSLANTEAFF. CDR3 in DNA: TGCGCCAGCTCATTGGCGAACACTGAAGCTTTCTTT.

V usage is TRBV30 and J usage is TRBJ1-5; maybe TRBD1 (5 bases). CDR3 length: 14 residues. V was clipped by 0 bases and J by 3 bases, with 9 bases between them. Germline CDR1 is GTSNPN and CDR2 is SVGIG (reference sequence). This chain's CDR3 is CAWSVSGYNQPQHF. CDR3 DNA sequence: TGTGCCTGGAGTGTCTCAGGGTACAATCAGCCCCAGCATTTT.

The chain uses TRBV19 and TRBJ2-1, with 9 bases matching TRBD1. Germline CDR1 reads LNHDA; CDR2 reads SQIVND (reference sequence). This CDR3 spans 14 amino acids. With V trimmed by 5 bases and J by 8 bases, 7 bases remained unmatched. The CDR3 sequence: CASSQDRGIHEQFF. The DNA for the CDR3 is TGTGCCAGTAGTCAGGACAGGGGAATTCATGAGCAGTTCTTC.

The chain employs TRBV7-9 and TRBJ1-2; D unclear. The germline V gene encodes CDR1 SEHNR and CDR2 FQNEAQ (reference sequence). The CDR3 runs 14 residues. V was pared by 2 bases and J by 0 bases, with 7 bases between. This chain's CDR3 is CASSLWQSNYGYTF. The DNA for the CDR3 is TGTGCCAGCAGCTTATGGCAGTCTAACTATGGCTACACCTTC.

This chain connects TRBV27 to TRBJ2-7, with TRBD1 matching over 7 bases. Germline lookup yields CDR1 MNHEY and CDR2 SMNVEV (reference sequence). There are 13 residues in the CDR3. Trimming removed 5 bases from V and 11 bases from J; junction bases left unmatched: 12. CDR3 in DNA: TGTGCCAGCAGTACCCGGACAGGAGCTCAGGAGTACGTC. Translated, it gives CASSTRTGAQEYV.